This paragraph covers one T cell receptor (beta chain) sequence. Data came from immunoSEQ multiplex PCR; TCRdb stores just in-frame clones and leaves some out. This table holds approximately 3,700 clones, 70% to 85% found once. This entry comes from a study of somatic mutations in cytotoxic T cells in rheumatoid arthritis. Unmatched junction bases numbered 10, after V lost 5 bases and J lost 4 bases. The CDR3 length is 17 residues. In germline, CDR1 is SGHVS, CDR2 FNYEAQ. The receptor was derived from a man in his forties with rheumatoid arthritis. The sequenced sample consisted of CD8+ T cells sorted from blood. The V gene is TRBV7-6, the J gene TRBJ2-1; the match to TRBD2 covers 11 bases. CDR3 sequence reads: CASSPLPLAGVYNEQFF. The CDR3, as DNA: TGTGCCAGCAGCCCTCTCCCACTAGCGGGAGTTTACAATGAGCAGTTCTTC.